What follows are 5 T cell receptor beta chains derived from one specimen sequenced in a study of blood T cell repertoires in COVID-19. Produced via immunoSEQ multiplex PCR; TCRdb's table is partial and in-frame only. Among 170,000 or so clones listed, 90% to 95% were seen once. The source material was peripheral blood. The source is a man aged 50 to 60 with acute or convalescent COVID-19.

V gene TRBV30 combines with J gene TRBJ1-5, with 12 bases matching TRBD1. CDR3 length: 17 amino acids. Germline CDR1 and CDR2: GTSNPN and SVGIG (reference sequence). V was clipped by 0 bases and J by 1 base; unmatched bases: 4. This CDR3 reads CAWSVPGQGASNQPQHF. CDR3 coding DNA: TGTGCCTGGAGTGTGCCGGGACAGGGGGCGAGCAATCAGCCCCAGCATTTT. Drawing the rest from reference TRBV30 and TRBJ1-5, the complete variable domain is SQTIHQWPATLVQPVGSPLSLECTVEGTSNPNLYWYRQAAGRGLQLLFYSVGIGQISSEVPQNLSASRPQDRQFILSSKKLLLSDSGFYLCAWSVPGQGASNQPQHFGDGTRLSIL.

This clone was detected only once. V gene TRBV7-8 combines with J gene TRBJ1-6; tentative D call: TRBD1 (6 bases). V lost 7 bases, J lost 6 bases, and 16 bases lay in between. Germline assignment: CDR1 SGHVS and CDR2 FQNEAQ. CDR3 length: 15 amino acids. CDR3: CASNWGGRSNSPLHF. CDR3 sequence (DNA): TGTGCCAGCAACTGGGGGGGGCGGTCTAATTCACCCCTCCACTTT.

The chain employs TRBV13 and TRBJ2-5, with a tentative D call TRBD1 (5 bases). This CDR3 is built from 11 residues. Trimming removed 2 bases at V and 7 bases at J, with 5 bases between. Per germline, CDR1 PRHDT and CDR2 FYEKMQ (reference sequence). This chain's CDR3 is CASSLRGTQYF. CDR3 DNA sequence: TGTGCCAGCAGCTTAAGGGGGACCCAGTACTTC.

The chain recombines TRBV19 with TRBJ1-4; D gene uncertain. V lost 9 bases and J lost 3, with 17 bases in between. The CDR3 runs 15 residues. The germline CDR1 and CDR2 sequences are LNHDA and SQIVND (reference sequence). Here the CDR3 reads CASAAAGFPNEKLFF. CDR3 nucleotides: TGTGCCAGCGCCGCGGCGGGATTCCCTAATGAAAAACTGTTTTTT.

This chain links TRBV25-1 with TRBJ2-5; weak D call: TRBD2 (5 bases). V lost 1 base to trimming and J lost 5 bases, with 11 bases between them. In germline, CDR1 is MGHDK, CDR2 SYGVNS. The CDR3 consists of 14 residues. The CDR3 DNA reads TGTGCCAGCAGTGAATTAAGGACGGGGGAGACCCAGTACTTC. The encoded protein is CASSELRTGETQYF.